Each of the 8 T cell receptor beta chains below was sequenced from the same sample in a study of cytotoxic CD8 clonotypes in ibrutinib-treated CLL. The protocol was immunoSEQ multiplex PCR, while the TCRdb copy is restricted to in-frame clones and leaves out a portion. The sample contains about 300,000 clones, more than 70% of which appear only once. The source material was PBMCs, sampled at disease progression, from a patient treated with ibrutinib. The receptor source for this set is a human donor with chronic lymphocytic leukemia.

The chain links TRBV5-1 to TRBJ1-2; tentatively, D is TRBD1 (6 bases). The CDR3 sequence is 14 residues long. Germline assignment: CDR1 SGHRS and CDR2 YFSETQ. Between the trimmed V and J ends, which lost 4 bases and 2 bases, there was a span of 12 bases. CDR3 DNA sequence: TGCGCCAGCAGCCCCACAGGGCCAAACTATGGCTACACCTTC. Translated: CASSPTGPNYGYTF. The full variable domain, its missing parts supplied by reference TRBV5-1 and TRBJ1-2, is KAGVTQTPRYLIKTRGQQVTLSCSPISGHRSVSWYQQTPGQGLQFLFEYFSETQRNKGNFPGRFSGRQFSNSRSEMNVSTLELGDSALYLCASSPTGPNYGYTFGSGTRLTVV.

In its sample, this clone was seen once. This chain's CDR3 is CASRVQEINNEQFF. The CDR3 DNA sequence: TGCGCCAGCAGGGTCCAGGAGATAAACAATGAGCAGTTCTTC. The chain carries TRBV5-1 and TRBJ2-1, with unresolved D. From germline, CDR1 is SGHRS and CDR2 YFSETQ. The V end lost 5 bases, the J end lost 5 bases, and 14 bases lay between the germline ends. This CDR3 comprises 14 residues.

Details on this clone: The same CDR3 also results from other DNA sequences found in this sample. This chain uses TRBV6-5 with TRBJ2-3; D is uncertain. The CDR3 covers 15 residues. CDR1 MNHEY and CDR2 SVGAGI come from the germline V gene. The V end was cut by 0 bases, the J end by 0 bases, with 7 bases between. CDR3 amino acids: CASSYSVASTDTQYF. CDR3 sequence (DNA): TGTGCCAGCAGTTACTCGGTTGCTAGCACAGATACGCAGTATTTT.

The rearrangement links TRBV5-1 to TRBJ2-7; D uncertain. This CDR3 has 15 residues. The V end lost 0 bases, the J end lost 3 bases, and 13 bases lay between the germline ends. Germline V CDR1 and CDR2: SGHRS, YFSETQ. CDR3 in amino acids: CASSLAGVRSYEQYF. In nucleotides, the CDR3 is TGCGCCAGCAGCTTGGCTGGGGTCAGAAGCTACGAGCAGTACTTC.

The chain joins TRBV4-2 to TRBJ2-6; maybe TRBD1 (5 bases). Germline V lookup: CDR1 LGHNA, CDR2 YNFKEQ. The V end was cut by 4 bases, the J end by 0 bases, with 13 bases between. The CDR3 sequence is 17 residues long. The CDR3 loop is CASSRQTSPSGANVLTF. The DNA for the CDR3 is TGTGCCAGCAGCCGACAGACTTCACCCTCTGGGGCCAACGTCCTGACTTTC.

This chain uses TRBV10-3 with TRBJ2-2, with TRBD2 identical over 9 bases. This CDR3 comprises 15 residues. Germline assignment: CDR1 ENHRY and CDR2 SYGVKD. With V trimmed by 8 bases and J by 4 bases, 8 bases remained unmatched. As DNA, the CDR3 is TGTGCCATCCCAGTGGCGGGGGGGGGCACCGGGGAGCTGTTTTTT. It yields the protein CAIPVAGGGTGELFF.

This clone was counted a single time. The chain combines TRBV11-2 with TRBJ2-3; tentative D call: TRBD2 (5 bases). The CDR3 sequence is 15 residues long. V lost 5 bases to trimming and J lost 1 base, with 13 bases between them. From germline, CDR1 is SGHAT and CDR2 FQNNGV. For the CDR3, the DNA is TGTGCCAGCAGCCCCACGCGGGTCCGCACAGATACGCAGTATTTT. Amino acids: CASSPTRVRTDTQYF.

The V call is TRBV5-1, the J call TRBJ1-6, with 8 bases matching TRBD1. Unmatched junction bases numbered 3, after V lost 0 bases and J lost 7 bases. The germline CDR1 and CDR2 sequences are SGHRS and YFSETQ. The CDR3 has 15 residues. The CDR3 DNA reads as TGCGCCAGCAGCTTGGGCAGGGGGCCCAATTCACCCCTCCACTTT. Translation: CASSLGRGPNSPLHF.